Listed below are T cell receptor beta chains from one sample, sequenced in a study of blood T cell repertoires in COVID-19. Produced via immunoSEQ multiplex PCR; TCRdb's table is partial and in-frame only. The sample consists of approximately 300,000 clones, 90% of them appearing once. The sequenced sample was peripheral blood. The receptors originated from a woman aged 40 to 55 with acute or convalescent COVID-19. The CDR3 runs from the conserved cysteine through the conserved F or W. The D gene is left open where the match is weak. Clone size appears in some rows only: once, few, many, or a class for an expanded clone.

clone size | J gene | CDR3 length | V gene | D gene | CDR3 protein | CDR3 DNA
NA | TRBJ2-2 | 16 | TRBV4-1 | NA | CASSQRADPNTGELFF | TGCGCCAGCAGCCAGAGGGCGGACCCGAACACCGGGGAGCTGTTTTTT
NA | TRBJ2-3 | 16 | TRBV3-1/TRBV3-2 | TRBD1 | CASSRSSGQGLDTQYF | TGTGCCAGCAGCCGCTCCTCTGGACAGGGGCTGGATACGCAGTATTTT
once | TRBJ1-2 | 13 | TRBV6-5 | NA | CASPGDNNYGYTF | TGTGCCAGCCCCGGGGACAATAACTATGGCTACACCTTC
NA | TRBJ2-5 | 16 | TRBV11-2 | TRBD2 | CASSRDKAGGRETQYF | TGTGCCAGCAGCCGAGATAAAGCGGGGGGGCGGGAGACCCAGTACTTC
NA | TRBJ1-1 | 17 | TRBV6-1 | NA | CASSEFPLTAMNTEAFF | TGTGCCAGCAGTGAATTCCCTTTGACAGCGATGAACACTGAAGCTTTCTTT
NA | TRBJ1-1 | 12 | TRBV10-2 | NA | CASSPSNTEAFF | TGCGCCAGCAGTCCCTCGAACACTGAAGCTTTCTTT
once | TRBJ1-6 | 15 | TRBV5-8 | NA | CASSLEGQYNSPLHF | TGTGCCAGCAGCTTGGAAGGACAGTATAATTCACCCCTCCACTTT
few | TRBJ1-3 | 13 | TRBV2 | NA | CASRLSSGNTIYF | TGTGCCAGCAGGCTGAGCTCTGGAAACACCATATATTTT
once | TRBJ2-2 | 16 | TRBV7-6 | NA | CASSPGMGGYTGELFF | TGTGCCAGCAGCCCCGGGATGGGGGGATACACCGGGGAGCTGTTTTTT
NA | TRBJ1-5 | 14 | TRBV19 | NA | CATQYPRSNQPQHF | TGTGCCACCCAGTACCCACGTAGCAATCAGCCCCAGCATTTT
NA | TRBJ2-1 | 14 | TRBV5-1 | TRBD1 | CASSLGQGYNEQFF | TGCGCCAGCAGCTTGGGACAGGGGTACAATGAGCAGTTCTTC
NA | TRBJ1-1 | 14 | TRBV10-2 | NA | CASRAGIEYTEAFF | TGCGCCAGCAGGGCGGGGATAGAGTACACTGAAGCTTTCTTT
NA | TRBJ1-2 | 13 | TRBV9 | NA | CASSSPGNYGYTF | TGTGCCAGCAGCTCTCCGGGAAACTATGGCTACACCTTC
NA | TRBJ1-1 | 15 | TRBV12-5 | NA | CASGLGRSGGTEAFF | TGTGCTAGTGGCCTGGGGAGGTCCGGGGGGACTGAAGCTTTCTTT
NA | TRBJ1-1 | 13 | TRBV2 | TRBD1 | CASSVQGVTEAFF | TGTGCCAGCAGCGTACAGGGGGTCACTGAAGCTTTCTTT
NA | TRBJ2-3 | 16 | TRBV11-3 | TRBD1 | CASSASTGGGTDTQYF | TGTGCCAGCAGCGCCTCGACAGGGGGCGGAACAGATACGCAGTATTTT
once | TRBJ2-3 | 18 | TRBV11-2 | NA | CASSSIPSVGAGTDTQYF | TGTGCCAGCAGCTCCATCCCCAGCGTTGGGGCTGGCACAGATACGCAGTATTTT
NA | TRBJ1-2 | 12 | TRBV3-1/TRBV3-2 | NA | CASSYRERGYTF | TGTGCCAGCAGCTACAGGGAACGTGGCTACACCTTC
NA | TRBJ1-3 | 11 | TRBV5-1 | NA | CASSPGDTIYF | TGCGCCAGCAGCCCGGGTGACACCATATATTTT
NA | TRBJ1-1 | 15 | TRBV4-1 | NA | CASSQASAGGTEAFF | TGCGCCAGCAGCCAAGCCTCGGCGGGGGGCACTGAAGCTTTCTTT
few | TRBJ1-2 | 12 | TRBV6-4 | NA | CASSDSSWGYTF | TGTGCCAGCAGTGACTCGAGTTGGGGCTACACCTTC
NA | TRBJ1-1 | 15 | TRBV11-2 | NA | CASSLQAQKNTEAFF | TGTGCCAGCAGCTTACAGGCCCAGAAGAACACTGAAGCTTTCTTT
NA | TRBJ1-1 | 15 | TRBV29-1 | NA | CSVGGSWGAGAEAFF | TGCAGCGTTGGCGGGAGTTGGGGGGCCGGCGCTGAAGCTTTCTTT
few | TRBJ2-3 | 16 | TRBV10-1 | TRBD1 | CASTADRGASTDTQYF | TGCGCCAGCACCGCGGACAGGGGAGCCAGCACAGATACGCAGTATTTT
NA | TRBJ2-1 | 14 | TRBV7-9 | NA | CASSPLSVHNEQFF | TGTGCCAGCAGCCCTCTTTCGGTACACAATGAGCAGTTCTTC
NA | TRBJ1-3 | 12 | TRBV7-9 | NA | CASSLSGNTIYF | TGTGCCAGCAGCCTGAGCGGAAACACCATATATTTT
NA | TRBJ2-5 | 17 | TRBV7-8 | TRBD2 | CASSLGTGTSRMETQYF | TGTGCCAGCAGCTTAGGCACCGGGACTAGTAGGATGGAGACCCAGTACTTC
NA | TRBJ2-3 | 16 | TRBV11-2 | TRBD2 | CASSLNGLAGTDTQYF | TGTGCCAGCAGCTTAAATGGACTAGCGGGGACAGATACGCAGTATTTT
few | TRBJ1-1 | 14 | TRBV5-1 | TRBD1 | CASSSGQAGTEAFF | TGCGCCAGCAGCAGCGGACAGGCGGGGACTGAAGCTTTCTTT
NA | TRBJ1-2 | 13 | TRBV2 | NA | CASSEDTYYGYTF | TGTGCCAGCAGTGAGGACACATACTATGGCTACACCTTC
NA | TRBJ1-6 | 19 | TRBV5-1 | TRBD1 | CASSLDTGTGSSYNSPLHF | TGCGCCAGCAGCTTGGATACCGGGACAGGGAGCTCCTATAATTCACCCCTCCACTTT
NA | TRBJ1-2 | 17 | TRBV5-4 | NA | CASSSNQRGVANYGYTF | TGTGCCAGCAGCTCAAACCAACGGGGTGTAGCTAACTATGGCTACACCTTC
NA | TRBJ1-3 | 12 | TRBV9 | TRBD1 | CASQGVENTIYF | TGTGCATCGCAGGGGGTAGAAAACACCATATATTTT
NA | TRBJ2-5 | 16 | TRBV4-2 | TRBD2 | CASSQRTSGGRGTQYF | TGTGCCAGCAGCCAACGGACTAGCGGGGGGCGGGGGACCCAGTACTTC
once | TRBJ1-1 | 14 | TRBV19 | NA | CASSPRTVNTEAFF | TGTGCCAGTAGTCCCCGGACAGTGAACACTGAAGCTTTCTTT
NA | TRBJ1-2 | 13 | TRBV19 | TRBD1 | CASNLDRDYGYTF | TGTGCCAGTAACCTGGACAGGGACTATGGCTACACCTTC
NA | TRBJ2-2 | 14 | TRBV2 | NA | CASSEGPYTGELFF | TGTGCCAGCAGTGAAGGGCCATACACCGGGGAGCTGTTTTTT
NA | TRBJ1-1 | 16 | TRBV6-1 | TRBD1 | CASRELLTGGDTEAFF | TGTGCCAGCAGGGAACTCCTGACAGGGGGAGACACTGAAGCTTTCTTT
NA | TRBJ1-6 | 16 | TRBV18 | NA | CASSPPGGAYNSPLHF | TGTGCCAGCTCACCACCGGGGGGTGCCTATAATTCACCCCTCCACTTT
NA | TRBJ1-2 | 14 | TRBV19 | NA | CASSIGAGGSGYTF | TGTGCCAGTAGTATAGGCGCGGGGGGCTCTGGCTACACCTTC
NA | TRBJ2-5 | 14 | TRBV21-1 | NA | CASSTDKKQETQYF | TGTGCCAGCAGCACGGACAAGAAACAAGAGACCCAGTACTTC
NA | TRBJ2-5 | 14 | TRBV14 | NA | CASSQEVVQETQYF | TGTGCCAGCAGCCAAGAGGTAGTCCAAGAGACCCAGTACTTC
NA | TRBJ1-2 | 13 | TRBV27 | NA | CASSLEGNGGYTF | TGTGCCAGCAGTTTAGAGGGTAACGGTGGCTACACCTTC
NA | TRBJ2-6 | 11 | TRBV30 | NA | CAWSAAGVLTF | TGTGCCTGGAGTGCGGCAGGGGTCCTGACTTTC
NA | TRBJ1-1 | 13 | TRBV12-3/TRBV12-4 | NA | CASSFGGRTEAFF | TGTGCCAGCAGTTTCGGGGGTAGGACTGAAGCTTTCTTT